This T cell receptor (beta chain) is from a study of CD8 T cells in ankylosing spondylitis. Notes on the study in general: Some motif variants were previously reported in reactive arthritis synovial fluid and blood. Disease-linked clones reportedly showed significant enrichment in matched ankylosing spondylitis synovial fluid. With a CD8+ phenotype, disease-linked clones were relatively rare in peripheral blood.

TCRdb re-called the 5' RACE reads with MiXCR, one entry per CDR3 protein. The data contain about 160,000 distinct CDR3 sequences, approximately 20% of them seen just once; the ten biggest clones take up about 8%. Concerning this clonotype itself: What it binds is unknown.

The CDR3 totals 14 residues. Trimming left V 4 bases short and J 8 bases short, with 13 bases between. Germline lookup yields CDR1 SGHRS and CDR2 YFSETQ. The TCR originated in a male donor with ankylosing spondylitis or in good health (not recorded which). The chain combines TRBV5-1 with TRBJ1-6; D not certain. The sequenced material came from blood, either unsorted or a sorted T cell fraction (not recorded which). The DNA of the CDR3 is TGCGCCAGCAGCCTCAGTGAGGGAGATTCACCCCTCCACTTT. Its protein is CASSLSEGDSPLHF. The full variable domain, its missing parts supplied by reference TRBV5-1 and TRBJ1-6, is KAGVTQTPRYLIKTRGQQVTLSCSPISGHRSVSWYQQTPGQGLQFLFEYFSETQRNKGNFPGRFSGRQFSNSRSEMNVSTLELGDSALYLCASSLSEGDSPLHFGNGTRLTVT.